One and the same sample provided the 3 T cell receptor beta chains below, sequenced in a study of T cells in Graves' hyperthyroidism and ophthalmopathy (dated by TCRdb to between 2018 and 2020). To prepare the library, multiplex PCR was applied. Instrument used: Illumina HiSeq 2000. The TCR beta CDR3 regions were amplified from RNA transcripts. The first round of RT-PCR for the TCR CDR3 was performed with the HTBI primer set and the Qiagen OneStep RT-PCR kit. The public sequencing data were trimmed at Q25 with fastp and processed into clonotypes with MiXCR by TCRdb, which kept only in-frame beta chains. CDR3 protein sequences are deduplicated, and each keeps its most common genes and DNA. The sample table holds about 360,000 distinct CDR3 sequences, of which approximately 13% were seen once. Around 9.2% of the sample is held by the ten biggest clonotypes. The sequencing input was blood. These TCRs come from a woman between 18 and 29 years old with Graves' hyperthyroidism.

For the CDR3, the DNA is TGTGCCACCGCGGGACAGCTTACCTACGAGCAGTACTTC. Translation: CATAGQLTYEQYF. The chain joins TRBV19 to TRBJ2-7, with D possibly matching TRBD1 (7 bases). The CDR3 is 13 amino acids. Trimming removed 10 bases from V and 2 bases from J, with 15 bases in between. CDR1 and CDR2 (germline): LNHDA, SQIVND (reference sequence). Supplemented by reference TRBV19 and TRBJ2-7, the full variable domain reads DGGITQSPKYLFRKEGQNVTLSCEQNLNHDAMYWYRQDPGQGLRLIYYSQIVNDFQKGDIAEGYSVSREKKESFPLTVTSAQKNPTAFYLCATAGQLTYEQYFGPGTRLTVT.

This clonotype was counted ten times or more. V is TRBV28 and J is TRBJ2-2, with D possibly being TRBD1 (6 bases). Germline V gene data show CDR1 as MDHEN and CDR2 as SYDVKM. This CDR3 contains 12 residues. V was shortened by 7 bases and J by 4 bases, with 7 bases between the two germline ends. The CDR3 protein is CASIRGTGELFF. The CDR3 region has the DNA TGTGCCAGCATCAGGGGCACCGGGGAGCTGTTTTTT.

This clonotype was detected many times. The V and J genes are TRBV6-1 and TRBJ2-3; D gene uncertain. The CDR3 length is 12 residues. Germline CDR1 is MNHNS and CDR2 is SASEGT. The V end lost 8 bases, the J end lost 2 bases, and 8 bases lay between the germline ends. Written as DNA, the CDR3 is TGTGCCAGCGGCCCGAACACAGATACGCAGTATTTT. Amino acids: CASGPNTDTQYF.